What follows are 31 T cell receptor beta chains derived from one specimen sequenced in a study of cytomegalovirus exposure and HLA in healthy donors. In the PCR, 60 Vbeta and 13 Jbeta primers were used. Clones were read by immunoSEQ multiplex PCR, and TCRdb kept only the in-frame ones, dropping some. The data show 90,000 to 100,000 clones, 60% to 75% seen once. Source material: PBMCs. The receptors stem from a female donor in good health and CMV-seronegative.

The gene calls are TRBV7-9 and TRBJ2-7; 7 bases align to TRBD1. With V trimmed by 2 bases and J by 3 bases, 1 base remained unmatched. Germline loops: CDR1 SEHNR, CDR2 FQNEAQ (reference sequence). CDR3 length: 13 amino acids. The CDR3 DNA reads as TGTGCCAGCAGCTTAAGGGACAGCTACGAGCAGTACTTC. This translates into CASSLRDSYEQYF.

The chain joins TRBV6-5 to TRBJ2-5; D might be TRBD2 (7 bases). Germline V gene lookup returns CDR1 MNHEY and CDR2 SVGAGI. There are 13 residues in the CDR3. V was cut by 8 bases and J by 3 bases, with 13 bases left in between. The CDR3 nucleotides are TGTGCCAGCCGGGGGGCGGGAGAAGAGACCCAGTACTTC. It translates to CASRGAGEETQYF.

The gene calls are TRBV30 and TRBJ2-6, with D possibly TRBD1 on 6 matching bases. V was cut by 1 base and J by 0 bases, with 19 bases left in between. The CDR3 covers 19 residues. Germline lookup yields CDR1 GTSNPN and CDR2 SVGIG (reference sequence). The CDR3: CAWSAGQSLWRSGANVLTF. The CDR3 coding sequence is TGTGCCTGGAGTGCTGGACAGTCCCTTTGGCGCTCTGGGGCCAACGTCCTGACTTTC. The variable domain in full, with the rest retrieved from reference TRBV30 and TRBJ2-6, is SQTIHQWPATLVQPVGSPLSLECTVEGTSNPNLYWYRQAAGRGLQLLFYSVGIGQISSEVPQNLSASRPQDRQFILSSKKLLLSDSGFYLCAWSAGQSLWRSGANVLTFGAGSRLTVL.

V is TRBV14 and J is TRBJ1-2, with D maybe TRBD1 (6 bases). Germline CDR1 and CDR2: SGHDN and FVKESK. The V and J ends lost 4 bases and 0 bases respectively, with 12 bases between them. The CDR3 consists of 15 residues. The CDR3: CASSPTTGANYGYTF. CDR3 sequence (DNA): TGTGCCAGCAGCCCTACGACAGGAGCTAACTATGGCTACACCTTC.

About this clone itself: Sequence at one end of the junction differs from germline and may be a read error. The gene calls are TRBV7-9 and TRBJ1-2; no clear D. The CDR3 totals 14 residues. CDR1 is SEHNR and CDR2 is FQNEAQ in the germline V gene (reference sequence). The CDR3 reads CSSSLDVRVGGYTF. As DNA, the CDR3 is TGTTCCAGCAGCTTAGATGTCCGGGTTGGCGGCTACACCTTC.

This clone was counted once. The J gene is TRBJ1-1, the V gene TRBV4-1; TRBD1 agrees at 7 bases. The V segment lost 2 bases and the J segment 4 bases; nucleotides outside the gene matches: 4. Germline CDR1 MGHRA, CDR2 YSYEKL. This CDR3 contains 14 residues. The CDR3 loop is CASSQSTGFTEAFF. The CDR3 DNA reads TGCGCCAGCAGCCAATCGACAGGGTTCACTGAAGCTTTCTTT.

The CDR3 DNA reads TGTGCCACCAGCATAGAGGGATATCGGGGCACTGAAGCTTTCTTT. It encodes CATSIEGYRGTEAFF. The gene calls are TRBV15 and TRBJ1-1, with D unclear. V shed 4 bases and J shed 4 bases, with 16 bases lying between them. CDR3 length: 15 amino acids. CDR1 LNHNV and CDR2 YYDKDF come from the germline V gene (reference sequence).

CDR3 bases: TGTGCCAGCAAAGGGGTCGGAGCCTACGAGCAGTACTTC. As protein: CASKGVGAYEQYF. This chain joins TRBV27 and TRBJ2-7, with TRBD1 as a possible D gene (5 bases). V gave up 7 bases and J gave up 2 bases, with 12 bases separating them. This CDR3 is 13 amino acids long. Germline CDR1 and CDR2: MNHEY and SMNVEV (reference sequence).

This clone was counted once. This chain uses TRBV5-1 with TRBJ2-7; D unclear. CDR3 size: 14 residues. Trimming shortened V by 6 bases and J by 7 bases, and 20 bases separated the two germline ends. Germline CDR1 and CDR2: SGHRS and YFSETQ. The CDR3 nucleotides are TGCGCCAGCAAGTCCCTGGCGGTCCTTGAGGAGCAGTACTTC. Translating it yields CASKSLAVLEEQYF. The full variable domain, completed using reference TRBV5-1 and TRBJ2-7, is KAGVTQTPRYLIKTRGQQVTLSCSPISGHRSVSWYQQTPGQGLQFLFEYFSETQRNKGNFPGRFSGRQFSNSRSEMNVSTLELGDSALYLCASKSLAVLEEQYFGPGTRLTVT.

CDR3 coding DNA: TGTGCCAGAAGCTGTACAACGGCCCCGGGACAGCGTTATGGCTACACCTTC. Translating gives CARSCTTAPGQRYGYTF. The rearrangement joins TRBV5-3 to TRBJ1-2; 7 positions match TRBD1. TRBV5-3 is annotated as an ORF whose role is uncertain. The CDR3 totals 17 residues. Trimming cost V 3 bases and J 5 bases; bases outside gene matches: 16.

The rearrangement links TRBV7-3 to TRBJ1-5, with no clear D. The CDR3 consists of 13 residues. CDR1 is SGHTA, CDR2 FQGTGA, per germline. V lost 3 bases and J 7 bases, leaving 10 bases between the germline ends. The CDR3 DNA follows: TGTGCCAGCAGCTTCGCGGTAGGACAGCCCCAGCATTTT. Translated, it gives CASSFAVGQPQHF.

This clone has just a few counts. The CDR3, as DNA: TGTGCCAGCAGCTTGGGGGGCGCGATTACCGGGGAGCTGTTTTTT. Amino acid sequence: CASSLGGAITGELFF. The J gene is TRBJ2-2, the V gene TRBV5-8; tentatively, D is TRBD1 (5 bases). Between the trimmed V and J ends, which lost 0 bases and 5 bases, there was a span of 11 bases. This CDR3 has 15 amino acids. Germline V gene lookup returns CDR1 SGHTS and CDR2 YDEGEE.

The rearrangement joins TRBV30 to TRBJ1-2; 8 nucleotides agree with TRBD1. Trimming took 5 bases from V and 8 from J; bases not matched to a gene: 4. The CDR3 contains 11 residues. The germline V gene encodes CDR1 GTSNPN and CDR2 SVGIG (reference sequence). Here the CDR3 reads CAWGQGRGYTF. In nucleotides, the CDR3 is TGTGCCTGGGGACAGGGTAGAGGCTACACCTTC. Full variable domain (outside the CDR3, taken from reference TRBV30 and TRBJ1-2): SQTIHQWPATLVQPVGSPLSLECTVEGTSNPNLYWYRQAAGRGLQLLFYSVGIGQISSEVPQNLSASRPQDRQFILSSKKLLLSDSGFYLCAWGQGRGYTFGSGTRLTVV.

This chain links TRBV19 with TRBJ1-5, with 7 positions matching TRBD1. V shed 5 bases and J 4 bases; nucleotides not matched to a gene: 14. Germline V CDR1 and CDR2: LNHDA, SQIVND (reference sequence). The CDR3 is 17 residues long. Here the CDR3 reads CASSSPRDSEANQPQHF. DNA of the CDR3: TGTGCCAGTAGTTCCCCCCGGGACAGTGAGGCAAATCAGCCCCAGCATTTT.

In this sample, this clone turned up once. The chain employs TRBV20-1 and TRBJ1-2; TRBD1 matches at 7 bases. In germline, CDR1 is DFQATT, CDR2 SNEGSKA (reference sequence). The CDR3 contains 11 residues. Trimming cost V 5 bases and J 14 bases; bases outside gene matches: 11. CDR3 amino acids: CSAGVPTGLTF. The CDR3, as DNA: TGCAGTGCTGGGGTCCCGACAGGGTTGACCTTC.

The CDR3 reads CASSEAAGGDSNQPQHF. The CDR3 DNA sequence: TGTGCCAGCAGTGAAGCAGCGGGTGGGGATAGCAATCAGCCCCAGCATTTT. The chain links TRBV6-1 to TRBJ1-5; no firm D call. V lost 0 bases and J 0 bases, leaving 12 bases between the germline ends. The CDR3 runs to 17 residues. Germline V lookup: CDR1 MNHNS, CDR2 SASEGT.

This clone showed up just a few times. The chain has TRBV5-5 and TRBJ1-4, with D unresolved. V gave up 4 bases and J gave up 5 bases, with 15 bases separating them. The CDR3 is 15 residues long. CDR1 and CDR2 (germline): SGHKS, YYEKEE (reference sequence). CDR3 coding DNA: TGTGCCAGCAGCCGCGAGGGAAGTCGGAATGAAAAACTGTTTTTT. It specifies CASSREGSRNEKLFF. The complete variable domain, with remaining parts taken from reference TRBV5-5 and TRBJ1-4, reads DAGVTQSPTHLIKTRGQQVTLRCSPISGHKSVSWYQQVLGQGPQFIFQYYEKEERGRGNFPDRFSARQFPNYSSELNVNALLLGDSALYLCASSREGSRNEKLFFGSGTQLSVL.

This sequence joins TRBV30 and TRBJ2-7; 15 bases are shared with TRBD2. This CDR3 has 22 residues. CDR1 is GTSNPN and CDR2 is SVGIG in the germline V gene (reference sequence). Losses at the gene ends were 2 bases for V and 4 bases for J; bases not matched to a gene: 24. The CDR3 sequence is CAWSPGVYVPRTSGRAKYEQYF. Here the CDR3 DNA reads TGTGCCTGGAGTCCTGGAGTGTACGTTCCACGGACTAGCGGGAGGGCCAAGTACGAGCAGTACTTC.

The chain links TRBV25-1 to TRBJ2-1, with TRBD1 matching over 10 bases. CDR3 size: 14 residues. From germline, CDR1 is MGHDK and CDR2 SYGVNS. The trim removed 6 bases at V and 9 bases at J, leaving 8 bases unmatched. The CDR3 DNA sequence: TGTGCCAGCAGGACAGGGGGCCGGGGGAGTGAGCAGTTCTTC. It specifies CASRTGGRGSEQFF.

This clone appeared many times. V and J are TRBV9 and TRBJ2-5; possible D gene TRBD1, 6 bases. V was cut by 3 bases and J by 5 bases, with 20 bases left in between. CDR1 SGDLS and CDR2 YYNGEE come from the germline V gene. This CDR3 spans 16 amino acids. The CDR3 DNA reads TGTGCCAGCAGCGACACTGGGGGCTCCCGTTTTGAGACCCAGTACTTC. Amino acid sequence: CASSDTGGSRFETQYF.

Only one count was recorded for this clone. V gene TRBV27 combines with J gene TRBJ1-1; D remains ambiguous. This CDR3 is 13 amino acids long. From germline, CDR1 is MNHEY and CDR2 SMNVEV (reference sequence). V lost 4 bases and J 4 bases, leaving 10 bases between the germline ends. This CDR3 is CASSYRGGTEAFF. The CDR3 DNA sequence: TGTGCCAGCAGTTACCGGGGTGGCACTGAAGCTTTCTTT.

The table lists this clone with a count of one. This rearrangement joins TRBV6-1 to TRBJ2-7; D remains unclear. V dropped 3 bases and J dropped 4 bases, with 10 bases sitting between them. Germline-derived CDR1 and CDR2 are MNHNS and SASEGT. The CDR3 runs to 13 residues. This CDR3 reads CASSEVESYEQYF. In nucleotides, the CDR3 is TGTGCCAGCAGTGAGGTTGAGAGTTACGAGCAGTACTTC.

The genes are TRBV7-8 and TRBJ1-2; D gene uncertain. Trimming took off 1 base at V and 2 bases at J, with 5 bases between the two ends. Germline V lookup: CDR1 SGHVS, CDR2 FQNEAQ. The CDR3 is 13 residues long. DNA for the CDR3: TGTGCCAGCAGCTTAGATATCAACTATGGCTACACCTTC. This gives the protein CASSLDINYGYTF.

In its sample, this clone was seen once. The chain links TRBV28 to TRBJ1-2, with D tentatively TRBD1 (6 bases). CDR3 size: 16 residues. V lost 7 bases and J lost 1, with 19 bases in between. Germline lookup yields CDR1 MDHEN and CDR2 SYDVKM. CDR3 protein: CASTRDIDSLNYGYTF. CDR3 coding DNA: TGTGCCAGCACCCGGGACATCGATTCCCTTAACTATGGCTACACCTTC.

This clone has a handful of counts. The chain recombines TRBV28 with TRBJ2-2, with D tentatively TRBD1 (6 bases). Germline V CDR1 and CDR2: MDHEN, SYDVKM. This CDR3 is built from 15 residues. The germline V and J ends were trimmed by 3 bases and 4 bases, with 12 bases remaining between them. The CDR3 DNA follows: TGTGCCAGCAGTTTCCCCTTGGGGGCCACCGGGGAGCTGTTTTTT. This gives the protein CASSFPLGATGELFF.

This chain links TRBV11-3 with TRBJ1-1; 8 nucleotides align to TRBD1. The V and J ends lost 7 bases and 3 bases, in that order; junction bases with no gene match: 4. The germline gives CDR1 SGHNT, CDR2 YENEEA. The CDR3 covers 13 residues. DNA of the CDR3: TGTGCCAGCACCCGACAGGGGTACACTGAAGCTTTCTTT. This translates into CASTRQGYTEAFF.

The chain couples TRBV7-9 to TRBJ2-1; D unresolved. Germline V gene lookup returns CDR1 SEHNR and CDR2 FQNEAQ (reference sequence). V dropped 2 bases and J dropped 8 bases, with 13 bases sitting between them. The CDR3 consists of 14 residues. CDR3 sequence reads: CASSLSEIFDEQFF. The CDR3 DNA follows: TGTGCCAGCAGCTTATCTGAGATCTTCGATGAGCAGTTCTTC.

This clone was observed a single time. This chain links TRBV4-3 with TRBJ2-1, with D possibly TRBD2 on 6 matching bases. V was trimmed by 3 bases and J by 0 bases, leaving 15 bases between them. Looked up from germline, CDR1 is LGHNA and CDR2 is YSLEER. The CDR3 has 17 residues. The CDR3 loop reads CASSQGPSGYSYNEQFF. Here the CDR3 DNA reads TGCGCCAGCAGCCAGGGACCCAGCGGGTACTCCTACAATGAGCAGTTCTTC.

The chain joins TRBV25-1 to TRBJ1-2; D unclear. In germline, CDR1 is MGHDK, CDR2 SYGVNS. The CDR3 consists of 10 residues. Trimming removed 4 bases at V and 8 bases at J, with 5 bases between. CDR3 bases: TGTGCCAGCAGTGGGGCCGGCTACACCTTC. It specifies CASSGAGYTF.

The gene calls are TRBV19 and TRBJ2-7, with TRBD1 matching over 7 bases. The CDR3 loop spans 13 amino acids. J was trimmed by 2 bases and V by 3 bases; bases with no gene match: 1. CDR1 and CDR2 from the germline V gene are LNHDA and SQIVND (reference sequence). The CDR3 DNA reads TGTGCCAGTAGTATGGGACAGCCCTACGAGCAGTACTTC. Residues: CASSMGQPYEQYF.

V usage is TRBV7-9 and J usage is TRBJ2-5, with TRBD2 matching over 9 bases. Germline V CDR1 and CDR2: SEHNR, FQNEAQ (reference sequence). With V trimmed by 6 bases and J by 4 bases, 9 bases remained unmatched. The CDR3 is made up of 15 amino acids. In nucleotides, the CDR3 is TGTGCCAGCAGGCACCCCGGGACTAGCCGAGAGACCCAGTACTTC. The encoded protein is CASRHPGTSRETQYF.